The clone carrying this TCR beta chain was seen at least ten times. The sample is drawn from a study of T cells in Graves' hyperthyroidism and ophthalmopathy. Template material for amplifying TCR beta CDR3 regions consisted of RNA transcripts. A first-round RT-PCR of the TCR CDR3 used the HTBI primer set. TCRdb processed the multiplex PCR reads anew with MiXCR; each CDR3 protein has one entry. The table lists over 250,000 distinct CDR3 sequences, roughly an eighth of them singletons. Germline V gene data show CDR1 as SGHAT and CDR2 as FQNNGV. With 3 bases removed from V and 4 bases from J, the gap between germline ends came to 10 bases. This CDR3 has 13 amino acids.

Input material: blood. V usage is TRBV11-2 and J usage is TRBJ2-7, with D tentatively TRBD1 (6 bases). The sequence was obtained from a woman aged 40 to 49 with Graves' ophthalmopathy. CDR3: CASSFGTSYEQYF. In nucleotides, the CDR3 is TGTGCCAGCAGCTTCGGGACATCGTACGAGCAGTACTTC. Full variable domain (missing parts from reference TRBV11-2 and TRBJ2-7): EAGVAQSPRYKIIEKRQSVAFWCNPISGHATLYWYQQILGQGPKLLIQFQNNGVVDDSQLPKDRFSAERLKGVDSTLKIQPAKLEDSAVYLCASSFGTSYEQYFGPGTRLTVT.